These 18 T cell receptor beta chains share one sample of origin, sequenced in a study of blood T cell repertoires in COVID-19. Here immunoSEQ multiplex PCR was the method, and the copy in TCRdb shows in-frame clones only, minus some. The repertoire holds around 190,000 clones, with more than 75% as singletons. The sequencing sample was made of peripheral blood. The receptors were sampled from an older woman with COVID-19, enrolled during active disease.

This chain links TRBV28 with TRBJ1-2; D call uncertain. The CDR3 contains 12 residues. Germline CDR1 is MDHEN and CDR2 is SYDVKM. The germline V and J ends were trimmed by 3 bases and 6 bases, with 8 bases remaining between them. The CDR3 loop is CASSLFPDGYTF. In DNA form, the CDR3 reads TGTGCCAGCAGTTTGTTTCCGGATGGCTACACCTTC.

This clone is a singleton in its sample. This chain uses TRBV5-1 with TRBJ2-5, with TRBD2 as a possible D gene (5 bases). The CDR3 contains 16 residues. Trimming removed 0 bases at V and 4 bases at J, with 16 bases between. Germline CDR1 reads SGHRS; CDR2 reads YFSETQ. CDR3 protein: CASSLGRRADLETQYF. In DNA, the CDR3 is TGCGCCAGCAGCTTGGGCAGGCGGGCGGACCTAGAGACCCAGTACTTC.

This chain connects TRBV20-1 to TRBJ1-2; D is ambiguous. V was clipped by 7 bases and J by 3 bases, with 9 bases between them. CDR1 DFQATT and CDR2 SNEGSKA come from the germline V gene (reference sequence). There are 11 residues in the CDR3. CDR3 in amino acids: CSVGVDYGYTF. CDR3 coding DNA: TGCAGTGTCGGGGTGGACTATGGCTACACCTTC.

CDR3 sequence: CASSTYDTQYF. DNA of the CDR3: TGTGCCAGCAGCACTTACGATACGCAGTATTTT. The chain links TRBV11-2 to TRBJ2-3; D is undetermined. With 5 bases removed from V and 6 bases from J, the gap between germline ends came to 6 bases. The CDR3 sequence is 11 residues long. Germline V lookup: CDR1 SGHAT, CDR2 FQNNGV.

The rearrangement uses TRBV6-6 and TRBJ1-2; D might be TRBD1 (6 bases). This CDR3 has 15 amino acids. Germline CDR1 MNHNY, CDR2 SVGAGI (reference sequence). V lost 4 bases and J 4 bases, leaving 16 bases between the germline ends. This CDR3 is CASSSRTESFYGYTF. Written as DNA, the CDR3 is TGTGCCAGCAGTTCCCGGACAGAATCGTTCTATGGCTACACCTTC.

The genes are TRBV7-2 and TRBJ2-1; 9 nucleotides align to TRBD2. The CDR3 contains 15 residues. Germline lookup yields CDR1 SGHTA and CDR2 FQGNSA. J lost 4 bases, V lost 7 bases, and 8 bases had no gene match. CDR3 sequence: CASNPLAGVYNEQFF. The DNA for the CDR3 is TGTGCCAGCAACCCTTTAGCGGGAGTGTACAATGAGCAGTTCTTC.

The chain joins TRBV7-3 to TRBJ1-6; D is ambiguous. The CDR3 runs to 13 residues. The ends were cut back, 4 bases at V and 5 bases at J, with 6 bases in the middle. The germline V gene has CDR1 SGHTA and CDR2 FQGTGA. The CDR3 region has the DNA TGTGCCAGCAGCTCTACGGATAATTCACCCCTCCACTTT. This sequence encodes CASSSTDNSPLHF.

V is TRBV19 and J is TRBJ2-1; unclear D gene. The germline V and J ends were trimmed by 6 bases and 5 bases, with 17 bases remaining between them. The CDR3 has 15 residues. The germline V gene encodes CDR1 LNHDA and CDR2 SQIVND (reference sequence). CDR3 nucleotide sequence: TGTGCCAGTAGAATAAGTTCCCGGTCTGACAATGAGCAGTTCTTC. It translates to CASRISSRSDNEQFF.

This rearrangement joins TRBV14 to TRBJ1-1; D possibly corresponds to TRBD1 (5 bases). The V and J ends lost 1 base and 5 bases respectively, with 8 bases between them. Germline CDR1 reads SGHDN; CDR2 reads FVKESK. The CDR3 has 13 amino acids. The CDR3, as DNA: TGTGCCAGCAGCCAAGCCAGGGTGACTGAAGCTTTCTTT. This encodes CASSQARVTEAFF.

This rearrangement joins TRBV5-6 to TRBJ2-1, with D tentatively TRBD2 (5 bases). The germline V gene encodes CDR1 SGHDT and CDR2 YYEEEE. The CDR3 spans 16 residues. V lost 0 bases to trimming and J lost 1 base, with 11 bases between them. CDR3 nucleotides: TGTGCCAGCAGCTTGGGGGGAGCGAAGTCCTACAATGAGCAGTTCTTC. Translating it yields CASSLGGAKSYNEQFF. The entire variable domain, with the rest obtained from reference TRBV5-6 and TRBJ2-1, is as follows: DAGVTQSPTHLIKTRGQQVTLRCSPKSGHDTVSWYQQALGQGPQFIFQYYEEEERQRGNFPDRFSGHQFPNYSSELNVNALLLGDSALYLCASSLGGAKSYNEQFFGPGTRLTVL.

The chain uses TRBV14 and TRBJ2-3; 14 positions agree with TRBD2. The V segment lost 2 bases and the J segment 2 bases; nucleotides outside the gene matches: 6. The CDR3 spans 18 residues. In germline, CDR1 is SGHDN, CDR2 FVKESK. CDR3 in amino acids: CASSQWGLAGDNTDTQYF. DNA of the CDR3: TGTGCCAGCAGCCAATGGGGACTAGCGGGGGACAACACAGATACGCAGTATTTT.

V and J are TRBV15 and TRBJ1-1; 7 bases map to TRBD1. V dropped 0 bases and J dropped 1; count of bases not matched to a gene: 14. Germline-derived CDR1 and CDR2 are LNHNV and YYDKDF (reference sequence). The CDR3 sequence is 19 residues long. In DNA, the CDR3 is TGTGCCACCAGCAGAGATGAAAGAGGGCAGGGGGGAAGGAACACTGAAGCTTTCTTT. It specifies CATSRDERGQGGRNTEAFF.

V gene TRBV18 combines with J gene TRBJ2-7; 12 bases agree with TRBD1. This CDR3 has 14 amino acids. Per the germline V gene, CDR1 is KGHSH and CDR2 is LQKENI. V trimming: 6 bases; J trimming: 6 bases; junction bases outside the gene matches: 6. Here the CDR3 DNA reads TGTGCCAGCTCCACGGGACAGGGGGCGGTCGAGCAGTACTTC. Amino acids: CASSTGQGAVEQYF.

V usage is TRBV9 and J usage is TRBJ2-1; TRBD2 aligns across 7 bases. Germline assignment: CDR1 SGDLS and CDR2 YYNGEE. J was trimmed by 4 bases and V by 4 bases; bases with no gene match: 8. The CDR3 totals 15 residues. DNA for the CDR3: TGTGCCAGCAGCCCGAGGGAGGGTTCGTACAATGAGCAGTTCTTC. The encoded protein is CASSPREGSYNEQFF.

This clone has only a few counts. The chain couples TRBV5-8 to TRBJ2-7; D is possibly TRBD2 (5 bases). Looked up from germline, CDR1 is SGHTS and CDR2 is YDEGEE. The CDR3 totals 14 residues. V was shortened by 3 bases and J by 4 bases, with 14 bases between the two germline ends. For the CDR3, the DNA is TGTGCCAGCAGCTCTGAGCGAGCGGATTACGAGCAGTACTTC. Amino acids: CASSSERADYEQYF.

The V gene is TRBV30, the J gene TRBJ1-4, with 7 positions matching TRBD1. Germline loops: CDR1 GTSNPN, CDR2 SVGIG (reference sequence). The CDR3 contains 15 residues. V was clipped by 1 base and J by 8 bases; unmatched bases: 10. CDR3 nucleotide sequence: TGTGCCTGGAGTGCTGGGGACAGCAGTCGAGAAAAACTGTTTTTT. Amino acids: CAWSAGDSSREKLFF.

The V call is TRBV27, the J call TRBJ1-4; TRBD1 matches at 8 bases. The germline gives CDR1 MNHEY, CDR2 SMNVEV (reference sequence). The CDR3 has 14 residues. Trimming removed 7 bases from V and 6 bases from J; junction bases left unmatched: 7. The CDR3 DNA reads TGTGCCAGCATCTTACAGGGGGAGCATGAAAAACTGTTTTTT. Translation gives CASILQGEHEKLFF.

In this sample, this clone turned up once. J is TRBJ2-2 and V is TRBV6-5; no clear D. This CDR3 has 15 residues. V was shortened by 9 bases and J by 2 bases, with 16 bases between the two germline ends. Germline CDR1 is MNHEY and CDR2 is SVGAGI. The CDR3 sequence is CASSRSVFNTGELFF. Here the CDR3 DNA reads TGTGCCAGTTCGCGGAGCGTTTTTAACACCGGGGAGCTGTTTTTT.